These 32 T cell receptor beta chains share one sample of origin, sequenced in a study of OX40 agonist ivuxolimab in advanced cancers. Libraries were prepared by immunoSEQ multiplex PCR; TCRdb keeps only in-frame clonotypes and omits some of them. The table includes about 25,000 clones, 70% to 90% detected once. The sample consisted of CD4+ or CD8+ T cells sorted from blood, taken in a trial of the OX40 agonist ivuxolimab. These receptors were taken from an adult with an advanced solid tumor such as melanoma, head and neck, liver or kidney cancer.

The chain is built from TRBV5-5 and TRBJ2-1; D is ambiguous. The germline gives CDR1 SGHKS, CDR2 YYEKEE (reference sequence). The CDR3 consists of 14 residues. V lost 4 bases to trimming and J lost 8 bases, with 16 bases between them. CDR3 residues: CASSTEGLKDEQFF. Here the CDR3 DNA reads TGTGCCAGCAGCACGGAAGGCCTCAAAGATGAGCAGTTCTTC.

The CDR3 DNA is TGTGCCAGTAGTCCCCGGCTAGATACGCAGTATTTT. Protein: CASSPRLDTQYF. The chain has TRBV19 and TRBJ2-3; the D is unclear. V gave up 5 bases and J gave up 5 bases, with 8 bases separating them. The CDR3 runs 12 residues. CDR1 LNHDA and CDR2 SQIVND come from the germline V gene (reference sequence).

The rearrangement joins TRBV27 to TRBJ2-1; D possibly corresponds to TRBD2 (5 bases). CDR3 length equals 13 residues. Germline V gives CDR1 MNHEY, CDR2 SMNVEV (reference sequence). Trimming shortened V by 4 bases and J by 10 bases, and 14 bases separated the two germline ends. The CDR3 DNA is TGTGCCAGCAGTTATAGCGTCGGCGAAGAGCAGTTCTTC. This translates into CASSYSVGEEQFF.

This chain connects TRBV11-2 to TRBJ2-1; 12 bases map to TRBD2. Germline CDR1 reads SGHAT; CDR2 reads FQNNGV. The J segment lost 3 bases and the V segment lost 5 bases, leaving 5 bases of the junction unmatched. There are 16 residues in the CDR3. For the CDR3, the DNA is TGTGCCAGCAGCAGGACTAGCGGGAATGTCTACAATGAGCAGTTCTTC. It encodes CASSRTSGNVYNEQFF.

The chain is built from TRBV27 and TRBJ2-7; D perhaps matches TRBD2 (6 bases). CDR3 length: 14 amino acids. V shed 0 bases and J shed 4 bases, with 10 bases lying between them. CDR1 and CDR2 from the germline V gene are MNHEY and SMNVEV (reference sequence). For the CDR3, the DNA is TGTGCCAGCAGTTTATCCGGGAGTGGGTACGAGCAGTACTTC. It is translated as CASSLSGSGYEQYF.

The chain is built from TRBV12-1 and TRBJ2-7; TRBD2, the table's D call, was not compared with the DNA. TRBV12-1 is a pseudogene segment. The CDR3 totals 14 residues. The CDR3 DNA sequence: TGTGCCAGCAGCCCTGCTTGGCGGTACTACGATCAGTACTTC. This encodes CASSPAWRYYDQYF.

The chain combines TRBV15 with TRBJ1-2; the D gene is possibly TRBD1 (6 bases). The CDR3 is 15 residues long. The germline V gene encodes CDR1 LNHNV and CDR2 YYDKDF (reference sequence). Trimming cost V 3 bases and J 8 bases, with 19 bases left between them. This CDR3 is CATSRDLGALRGYTF. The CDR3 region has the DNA TGTGCCACCAGCAGGGATTTGGGGGCCTTAAGGGGCTACACCTTC.

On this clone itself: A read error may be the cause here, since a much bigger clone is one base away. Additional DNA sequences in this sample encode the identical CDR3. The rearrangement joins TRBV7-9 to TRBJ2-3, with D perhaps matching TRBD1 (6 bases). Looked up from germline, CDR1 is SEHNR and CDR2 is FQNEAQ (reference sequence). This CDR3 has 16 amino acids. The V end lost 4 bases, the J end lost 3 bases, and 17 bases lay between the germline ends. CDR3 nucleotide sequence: TGTGCCAGCAGCTCGGGACAAGGGGGATTGACAGATACGCAGTATTTT. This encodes CASSSGQGGLTDTQYF.

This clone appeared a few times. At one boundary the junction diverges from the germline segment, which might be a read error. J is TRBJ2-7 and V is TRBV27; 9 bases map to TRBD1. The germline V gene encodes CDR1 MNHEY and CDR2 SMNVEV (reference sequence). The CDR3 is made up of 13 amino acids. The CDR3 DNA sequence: TGTGCCACCAGTCCACAGGGGGCTGGCGAGCAGTACTTC. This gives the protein CATSPQGAGEQYF.

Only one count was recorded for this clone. The CDR3 DNA is TGCGCCAGCAGGGAGGGGTTCACTGAAGCTTTCTTT. This codes for CASREGFTEAFF. The gene calls are TRBV10-2 and TRBJ1-1; D possibly corresponds to TRBD1 (5 bases). Germline V gene lookup returns CDR1 WSHSY and CDR2 SAAADI. The CDR3 has 12 residues. Trimming took off 6 bases at V and 4 bases at J, with 9 bases between the two ends.

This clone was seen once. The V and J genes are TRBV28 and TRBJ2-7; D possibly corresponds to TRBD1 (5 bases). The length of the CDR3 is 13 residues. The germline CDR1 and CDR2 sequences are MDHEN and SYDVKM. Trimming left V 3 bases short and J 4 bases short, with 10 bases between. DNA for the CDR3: TGTGCCAGCAGTTTCTCAGGGTCATACGAGCAGTACTTC. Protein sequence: CASSFSGSYEQYF.

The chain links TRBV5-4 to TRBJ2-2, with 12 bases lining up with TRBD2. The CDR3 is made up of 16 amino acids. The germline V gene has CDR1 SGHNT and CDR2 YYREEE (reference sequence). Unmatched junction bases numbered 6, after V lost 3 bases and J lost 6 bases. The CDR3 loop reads CASSSRLAGAAGELFF. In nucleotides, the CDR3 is TGTGCCAGCAGCTCGCGACTAGCGGGAGCTGCCGGGGAGCTGTTTTTT.

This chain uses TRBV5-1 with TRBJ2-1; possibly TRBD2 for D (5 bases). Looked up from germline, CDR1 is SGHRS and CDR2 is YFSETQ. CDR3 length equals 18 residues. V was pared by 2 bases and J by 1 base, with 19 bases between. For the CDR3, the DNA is TGCGCCAGCAGCTTCCGACTATTCCAGCCGGGTTCCTACAATGAGCAGTTCTTC. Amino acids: CASSFRLFQPGSYNEQFF.

The CDR3 DNA follows: TGTGCCAGCGCCTTCCGGGACAGGGGTACCGGACGCCTCTACGAGCAGTACTTC. It translates to CASAFRDRGTGRLYEQYF. V usage is TRBV21-1 and J usage is TRBJ2-7; TRBD1 is the table's D call, not checked against the DNA. TRBV21-1 corresponds to a pseudogene. The CDR3 runs to 18 residues.

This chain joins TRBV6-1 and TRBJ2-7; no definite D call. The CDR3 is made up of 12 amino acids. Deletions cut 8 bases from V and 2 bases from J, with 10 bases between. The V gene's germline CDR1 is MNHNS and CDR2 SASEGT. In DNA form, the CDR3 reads TGTGCCAGCCCAAATGGGGCCTACGAGCAGTACTTC. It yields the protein CASPNGAYEQYF.

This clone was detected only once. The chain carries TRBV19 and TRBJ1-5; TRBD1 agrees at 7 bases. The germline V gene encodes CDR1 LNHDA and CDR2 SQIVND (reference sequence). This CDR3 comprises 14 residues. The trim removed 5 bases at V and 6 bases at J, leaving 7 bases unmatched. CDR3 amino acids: CASSQDRVGQPQHF. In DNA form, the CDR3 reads TGTGCCAGTAGTCAAGACAGGGTTGGTCAGCCCCAGCATTTT.

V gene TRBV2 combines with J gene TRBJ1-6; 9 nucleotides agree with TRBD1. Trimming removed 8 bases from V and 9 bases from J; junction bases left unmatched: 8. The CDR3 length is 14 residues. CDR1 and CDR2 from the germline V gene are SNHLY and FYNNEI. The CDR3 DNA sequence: TGTGCCAGCGGCACAGGGGGCGATAGTTCACCCCTCCACTTT. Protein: CASGTGGDSSPLHF.

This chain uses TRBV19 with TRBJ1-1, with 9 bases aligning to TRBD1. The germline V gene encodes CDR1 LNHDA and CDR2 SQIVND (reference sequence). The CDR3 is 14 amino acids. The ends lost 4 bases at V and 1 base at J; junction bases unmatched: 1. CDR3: CASSRGQGNTEAFF. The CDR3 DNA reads TGTGCCAGTAGTAGGGGACAGGGGAACACTGAAGCTTTCTTT.

CDR3 DNA: TGTGCCAGCAGCCTGGGAGGTGGCTACGAGCAGTACTTC. Its translation is CASSLGGGYEQYF. This chain connects TRBV5-8 to TRBJ2-7, with D possibly matching TRBD2 (6 bases). The germline V gene has CDR1 SGHTS and CDR2 YDEGEE. Trimming shortened V by 4 bases and J by 3 bases, and 11 bases separated the two germline ends. The length of the CDR3 is 13 residues.

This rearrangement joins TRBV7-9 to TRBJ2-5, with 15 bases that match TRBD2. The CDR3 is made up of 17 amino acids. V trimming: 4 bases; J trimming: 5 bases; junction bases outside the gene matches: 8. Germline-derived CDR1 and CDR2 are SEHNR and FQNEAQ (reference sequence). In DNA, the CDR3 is TGTGCCAGCAGCTCAAATGCGGGGACTAGCGGGAGGGAGACCCAGTACTTC. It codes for CASSSNAGTSGRETQYF.

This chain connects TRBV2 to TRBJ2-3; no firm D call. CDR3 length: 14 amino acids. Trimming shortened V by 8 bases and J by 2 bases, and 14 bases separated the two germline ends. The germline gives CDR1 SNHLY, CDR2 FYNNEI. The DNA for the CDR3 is TGTGCCAGCGGGTTTGGCGGCCTCACAGATACGCAGTATTTT. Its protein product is CASGFGGLTDTQYF.

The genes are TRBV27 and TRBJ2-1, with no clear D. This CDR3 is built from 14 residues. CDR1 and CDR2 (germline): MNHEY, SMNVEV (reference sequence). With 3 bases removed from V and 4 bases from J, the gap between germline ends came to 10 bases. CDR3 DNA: TGTGCCAGCAGTTTGGCCCTCCGGTACAATGAGCAGTTCTTC. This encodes CASSLALRYNEQFF.

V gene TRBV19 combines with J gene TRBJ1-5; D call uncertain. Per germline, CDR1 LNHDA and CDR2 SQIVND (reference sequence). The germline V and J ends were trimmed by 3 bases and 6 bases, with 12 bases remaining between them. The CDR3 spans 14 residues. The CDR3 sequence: CASSIPLGSQPQHF. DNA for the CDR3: TGTGCCAGTAGTATTCCCCTCGGGAGTCAGCCCCAGCATTTT.

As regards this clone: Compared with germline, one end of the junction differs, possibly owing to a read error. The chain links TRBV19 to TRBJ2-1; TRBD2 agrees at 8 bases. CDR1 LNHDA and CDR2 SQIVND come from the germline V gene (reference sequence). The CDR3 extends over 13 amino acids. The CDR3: CANTSTGGGEQLF. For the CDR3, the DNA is TGTGCCAATACCTCGACGGGAGGGGGTGAGCAGCTCTTC.

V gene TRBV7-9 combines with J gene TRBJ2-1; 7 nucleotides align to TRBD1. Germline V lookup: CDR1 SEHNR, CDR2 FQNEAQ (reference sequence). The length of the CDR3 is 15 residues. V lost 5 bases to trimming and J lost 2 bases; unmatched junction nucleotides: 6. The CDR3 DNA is TGTGCCAGCAGCCAAACAGGGGCCGCCTACAATGAGCAGTTCTTC. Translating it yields CASSQTGAAYNEQFF.

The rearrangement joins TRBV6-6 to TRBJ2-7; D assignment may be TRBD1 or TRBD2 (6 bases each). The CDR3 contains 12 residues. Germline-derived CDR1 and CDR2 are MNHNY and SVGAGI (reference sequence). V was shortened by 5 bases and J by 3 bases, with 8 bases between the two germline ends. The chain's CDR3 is CASSGGGYEQYF. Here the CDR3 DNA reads TGTGCCAGCAGTGGAGGGGGCTACGAGCAGTACTTC.

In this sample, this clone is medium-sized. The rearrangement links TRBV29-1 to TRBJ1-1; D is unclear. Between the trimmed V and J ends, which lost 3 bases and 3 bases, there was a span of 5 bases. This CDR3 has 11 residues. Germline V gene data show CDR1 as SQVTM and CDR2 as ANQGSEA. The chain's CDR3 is CSVEMYTEAFF. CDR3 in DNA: TGCAGCGTTGAGATGTACACTGAAGCTTTCTTT.

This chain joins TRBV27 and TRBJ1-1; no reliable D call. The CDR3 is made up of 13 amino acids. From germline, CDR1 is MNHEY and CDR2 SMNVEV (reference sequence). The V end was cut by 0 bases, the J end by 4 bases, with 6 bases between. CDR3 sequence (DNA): TGTGCCAGCAGTTTATCCGAACTCACTGAAGCTTTCTTT. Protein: CASSLSELTEAFF.

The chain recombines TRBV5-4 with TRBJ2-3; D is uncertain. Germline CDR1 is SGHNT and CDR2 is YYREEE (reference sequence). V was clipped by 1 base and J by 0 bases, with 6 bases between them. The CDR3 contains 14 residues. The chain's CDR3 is CASSLKVSTDTQYF. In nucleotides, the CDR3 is TGTGCCAGCAGCTTGAAAGTAAGCACAGATACGCAGTATTTT.

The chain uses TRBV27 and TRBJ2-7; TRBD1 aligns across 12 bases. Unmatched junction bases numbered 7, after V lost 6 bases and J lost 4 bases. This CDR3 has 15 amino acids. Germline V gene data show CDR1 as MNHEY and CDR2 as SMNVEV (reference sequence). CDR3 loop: CASSLGQGAFYEQYF. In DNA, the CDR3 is TGTGCCAGCAGCTTGGGACAGGGGGCTTTTTACGAGCAGTACTTC.

The CDR3 DNA follows: TGTGCCAGCAGTACCGGGGGGCTGGAGACCCAGTACTTC. It specifies CASSTGGLETQYF. This chain uses TRBV6-6 with TRBJ2-5, with TRBD2 as a possible D gene (7 bases). Germline V CDR1 and CDR2: MNHNY, SVGAGI (reference sequence). The CDR3 sequence is 13 residues long. V gave up 5 bases and J gave up 5 bases, with 12 bases separating them.

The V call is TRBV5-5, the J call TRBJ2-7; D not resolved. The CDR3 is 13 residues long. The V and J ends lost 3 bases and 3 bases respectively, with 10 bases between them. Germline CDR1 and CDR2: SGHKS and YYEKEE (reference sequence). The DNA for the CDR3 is TGTGCCAGCAGCTCCTTCCCCTACTACGAGCAGTACTTC. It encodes CASSSFPYYEQYF.